These T cell receptor beta chains were read from a single sample in a study of beta chain features in type 1 diabetes. The assay was immunoSEQ multiplex PCR, and TCRdb's table has in-frame clones only and misses some. This table has under 200,000 clones, about 8.1% appearing once. Sample: central memory CD4+ T cells from blood. These receptors originate from a young woman with type 1 diabetes. Each CDR3 is given with its conserved first and last residue. The D gene is left open where the match is weak. Clone size appears in some rows only: once, few, many, or a class for an expanded clone.

>-|-|TRBV28
CATHYPSTDTQYF
>-|TRBD2|TRBV12-5
CASGLGLTSGGYNEQFF
>few|TRBD1|TRBV10-3
CAISRDRGNNEQFF
>few|-|TRBV9
CASSVAGLGTGELFF
>-|-|TRBV4-2
CARTGESSYEQYF
>few|-|TRBV7-8
CASSLQGPMNTEAFF
>few|TRBD2|TRBV11-3
CASSRLAGFYEQYF
>few|TRBD2|TRBV6-1
CASSAGTSGRDEQFF
>few|TRBD1|TRBV9
CASSVGQGAGDTQYF
>-|-|TRBV6-6
CASSLTRSVDEQFF
>-|TRBD1|TRBV5-6
CASSLSQGADTQYF
>-|TRBD1|TRBV18
CASSTRQGDEQYF
>few|-|TRBV5-1
CASSLGQTYNEQFF
>-|-|TRBV6-5
CASSYSGGPGDTQYF
>-|-|TRBV20-1
CSARPGGEAFF
>-|TRBD2|TRBV10-3
CAISELRGAGEQYF
>few|-|TRBV5-4
CASSLRDTQYF
>-|TRBD2|TRBV7-9
CASGHRTSGSDNEQFF
>-|-|TRBV11-1
CASSLDGPRSHEQFF
>-|TRBD1|TRBV29-1
CSVDDRGSTDTQYF
>few|-|TRBV19
CASTDLPGTEAFF
>few|-|TRBV5-1
CASSNEDMRSPLHF
>-|TRBD2|TRBV7-3
CASSLRTSGYNEQFF
>few|-|TRBV7-2
CASTRGNEQFF
>few|-|TRBV7-9
CASSSAGARSPLHF
>-|TRBD1|TRBV28
CASSSGQGTDGYTF
>few|-|TRBV2
CASSQEGRSGNQPQHF
>few|TRBD1|TRBV9
CASSDAPLHRDRGPKNIQYF
>-|TRBD2|TRBV9
CASSPQSGGPGVYEQYF
>many|TRBD1|TRBV29-1
CSVAVDRTTGELFF
>-|-|TRBV5-1
CASSLASERGNQPQHF
>few|-|TRBV18
CASSRLSTNEKLFF
>few|-|TRBV29-1
CSVEYSQETQYF
>few|TRBD1|TRBV15
CATSGRQGRDEKLFF
>many|TRBD2|TRBV5-4
CASSGAGSGNTQYF
>-|-|TRBV7-8
CASSLAGTITGELFF